This T cell receptor (beta chain) was captured by sequencing in a study of blood T cell repertoires in COVID-19. Study information: Sites in the United States, Italy and Spain provided acute and convalescent COVID-19 samples. Nucleic acid was either cDNA or gDNA, and it came from T cells, B-cell-depleted T cells, or PBMCs.

This CDR3 spans 15 amino acids. Germline V gene sequence: CDR1 SGDLS, CDR2 YYNGEE. With V trimmed by 4 bases and J by 5 bases, 6 bases remained unmatched. Under the authors' procedure: The authors estimated nucleated cell counts from reference gene primer amplification. Data came from immunoSEQ multiplex PCR; TCRdb stores just in-frame clones and leaves some out. V and J calls and clone size are those listed in that table; D and trimming were worked out from the DNA. The sample yields roughly 330,000 clones, 80% to 90% seen once. The receptor's source is a man between 18 and 29 years old who had recovered from COVID-19. Specimen: peripheral blood. The J gene is TRBJ2-1, the V gene TRBV9, with TRBD1 matching over 10 bases. CDR3 sequence: CASSPRGTGDNEQFF. In DNA form, the CDR3 reads TGTGCCAGCAGCCCCCGAGGGACAGGGGACAATGAGCAGTTCTTC.